A selection of T cell receptor beta chains follows, all from one sample in a study of shared clonotypes between healthy human individuals. TCRdb's copy holds only in-frame clones and misses some; the assay was immunoSEQ multiplex PCR. In the table there are roughly 2 million clones, approximately 96% of which are singletons. Sequenced sample: naive CD4+ T cells sorted from blood. The source is a man aged 18 to 35 in good health. Both conserved end residues are part of each CDR3. The D gene is left open where the match is weak. Size is omitted from some rows. Given values are once, few, many or a class for expanded clones.

CDR3	DNA	V	J	D	size
CASVEVGVKTEAFF	TGCGCCAGCGTGGAGGTCGGAGTAAAGACTGAAGCTTTCTTT	TRBV10-2	TRBJ1-1	.	.
CASSLGGFQGPDYNEQFF	TGTGCCAGCAGCTTAGGGGGCTTCCAGGGGCCCGATTACAATGAGCAGTTCTTC	TRBV11-3	TRBJ2-1	.	.
CASSQTGNYGYTF	TGTGCCAGCAGCCAAACAGGGAACTATGGCTACACCTTC	TRBV13	TRBJ1-2	.	.
CASSLGDRKSSYEQYF	TGTGCCAGCAGCTTAGGTGACAGGAAAAGCTCCTACGAGCAGTACTTC	TRBV7-9	TRBJ2-7	.	.
CAPPGSGRTGANVLTF	TGCGCCCCTCCGGGCAGCGGGAGAACTGGGGCCAACGTCCTGACTTTC	TRBV10-1	TRBJ2-6	TRBD2	.
CAWSPTRTSGGTDTQYF	TGTGCCTGGAGTCCCACCCGGACTAGCGGGGGCACAGATACGCAGTATTTT	TRBV30	TRBJ2-3	TRBD2	.
CAIRPGGQGQNTEAFF	TGTGCCATCAGGCCGGGGGGACAGGGGCAGAACACTGAAGCTTTCTTT	TRBV10-3	TRBJ1-1	TRBD1	.
CASSSGTGNTDTQYF	TGCGCCAGCAGTTCCGGGACAGGGAACACAGATACGCAGTATTTT	TRBV5-1	TRBJ2-3	TRBD1	.
CASSPARDIPWAQYF	TGCGCCAGCAGCCCCGCCCGGGACATCCCGTGGGCCCAGTACTTC	TRBV5-1	TRBJ2-5	.	.
CASSLGTGRTGANVLTF	TGCGCCAGCAGCTTGGGGACAGGGCGGACTGGGGCCAACGTCCTGACTTTC	TRBV5-1	TRBJ2-6	TRBD1	.
CASSLSGTSVSSYEQYF	TGTGCCAGCAGCTTATCCGGGACTAGCGTGAGCTCCTACGAGCAGTACTTC	TRBV7-2	TRBJ2-7	TRBD2	once
CASSPAWGELFF	TGTGCCAGCAGCCCAGCGTGGGGGGAGCTGTTTTTT	TRBV5-8	TRBJ2-2	.	.
CASSSYRAGGELFF	TGTGCCAGCAGTTCATACAGGGCTGGCGGGGAGCTGTTTTTT	TRBV27	TRBJ2-2	.	.
CASSPRTGGLYEQYF	TGTGCCAGCAGCCCCCGGACAGGAGGCCTCTACGAGCAGTACTTC	TRBV14	TRBJ2-7	TRBD1	.